The table lists the clone carrying this TCR beta chain with a count of one. This entry belongs to a study of OX40 agonist ivuxolimab in advanced cancers. Assay used: immunoSEQ multiplex PCR; TCRdb lists only in-frame clones, some missing. This sample has some 80,000 clones, with around 84% found just once. This CDR3 spans 15 amino acids. Per the germline V gene, CDR1 is SEHNR and CDR2 is FQNEAQ (reference sequence). Deletions cut 3 bases from V and 2 bases from J, with 12 bases between. V usage is TRBV7-9 and J usage is TRBJ2-3, with D tentatively TRBD2 (6 bases). This sequence was found in an adult with an advanced solid tumor such as melanoma, head and neck, liver or kidney cancer. The input for sequencing was CD4+ or CD8+ T cells sorted from blood, taken in a trial of the OX40 agonist ivuxolimab. For the CDR3, the DNA is TGTGCCAGCAGCTTTTGGGCTAGCGACACAGATACGCAGTATTTT. Its translation: CASSFWASDTDTQYF.